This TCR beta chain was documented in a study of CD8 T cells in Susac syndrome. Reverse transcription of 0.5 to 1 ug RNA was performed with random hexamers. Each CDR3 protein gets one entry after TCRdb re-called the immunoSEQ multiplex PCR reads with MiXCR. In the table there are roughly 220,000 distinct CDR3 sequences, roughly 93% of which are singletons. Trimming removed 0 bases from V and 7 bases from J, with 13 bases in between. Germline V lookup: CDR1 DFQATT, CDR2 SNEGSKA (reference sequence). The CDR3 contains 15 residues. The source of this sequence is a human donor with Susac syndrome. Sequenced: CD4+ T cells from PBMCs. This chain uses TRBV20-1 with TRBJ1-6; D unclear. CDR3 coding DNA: TGCAGTGCTAGAGATGTACGGGGAGGGAATTCACCCCTCCACTTT. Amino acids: CSARDVRGGNSPLHF.